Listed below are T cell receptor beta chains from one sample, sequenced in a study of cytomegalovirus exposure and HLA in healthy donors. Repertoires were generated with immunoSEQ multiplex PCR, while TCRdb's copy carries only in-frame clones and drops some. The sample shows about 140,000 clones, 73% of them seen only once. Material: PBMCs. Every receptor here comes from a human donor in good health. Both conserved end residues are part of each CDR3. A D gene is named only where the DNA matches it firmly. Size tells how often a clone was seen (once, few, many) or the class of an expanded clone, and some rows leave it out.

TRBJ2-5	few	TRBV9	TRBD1	TGTGCCAGCAGCCCTCGGACAGGCGTCGGTGGTGGGACGGGAGAGACCCAGTACTTC	CASSPRTGVGGGTGETQYF
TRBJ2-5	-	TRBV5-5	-	TGTGCCAGCAGCTTGTACAGGGAAGAGACCCAGTACTTC	CASSLYREETQYF
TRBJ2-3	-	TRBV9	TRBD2	TGTGCCAGCAGCGTAGGACTAGCGGGGGATACGCAGTATTTT	CASSVGLAGDTQYF
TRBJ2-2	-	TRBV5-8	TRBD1	TGTGCCAGCAGCGCAGACAGGGTCCACGTCACCGGGGAGCTGTTTTTT	CASSADRVHVTGELFF
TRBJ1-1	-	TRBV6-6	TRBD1	TGTGCCAGCACCTACATCCCGGACAGGGGGACTGAAGCTTTCTTT	CASTYIPDRGTEAFF
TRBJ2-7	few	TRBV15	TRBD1	TGTGCCACCAGCAGAGGACGGGCAGGGGGTGTCTACGAGCAGTACTTC	CATSRGRAGGVYEQYF
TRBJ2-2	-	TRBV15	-	TGTGCCACCAGCAGAGAGTTTATTGAGGGGGACGGCTACGCCGGGGAGCTGTTTTTT	CATSREFIEGDGYAGELFF
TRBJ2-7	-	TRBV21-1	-	TGTGCCAGCAGCGCTCCTAATTGGGACAGGTCCTACGAGCAGTACTTC	CASSAPNWDRSYEQYF
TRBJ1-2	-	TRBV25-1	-	TGTGCCAGCAGTGAGTCGCCCACAATGGGCTACACCTTC	CASSESPTMGYTF
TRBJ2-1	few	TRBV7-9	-	TGTGCCAGCCTGGGGGCACGGCAGTTCTTC	CASLGARQFF
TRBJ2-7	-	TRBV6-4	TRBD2	TGTGCCAGCAGCCCTACTAGCGCCAGCTCCTACGAGCAGTACTTC	CASSPTSASSYEQYF
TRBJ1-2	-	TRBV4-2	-	TGTGCCAGCAGCCAAGTTCACCGGGACAACGGCTACACCTTC	CASSQVHRDNGYTF
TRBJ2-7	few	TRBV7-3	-	TGTGCCAGCAGCGTGAACCCGGGGGACGAGCAGTACTTC	CASSVNPGDEQYF
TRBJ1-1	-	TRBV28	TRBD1	TGTGCCAGCAGTATGACAGGGGTCGGTGGCACTGAAGCTTTCTTT	CASSMTGVGGTEAFF
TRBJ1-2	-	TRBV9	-	TGTGCCAGCAGCGTAAGGGCAGAGGGAAATGGCTACACCTTC	CASSVRAEGNGYTF
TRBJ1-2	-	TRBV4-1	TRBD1	TGCGCCAGCAGCCAAACAGGGGGCACTGGCTACACCTTC	CASSQTGGTGYTF
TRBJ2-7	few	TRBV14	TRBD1	TGTGCCAGCAGCCAGGCAGGGGGTTACGAGCAGTACTTC	CASSQAGGYEQYF
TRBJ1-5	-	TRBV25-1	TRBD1	TGTGCCAGCAGTGAATCAGGGGGCGGGAGCAATCAGCCCCAGCATTTT	CASSESGGGSNQPQHF
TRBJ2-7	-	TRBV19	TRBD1	TGTGCCAGTGGACAGACAGGGGGCAGTGCCGAGGAGCAGTACTTC	CASGQTGGSAEEQYF
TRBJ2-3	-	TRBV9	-	TGTGCCAGCAGCGCAGATGAAGGCACAGATACGCAGTATTTT	CASSADEGTDTQYF
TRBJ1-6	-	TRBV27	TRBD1	TGTGCCAGCGCGGACAGGAGACTCAATTCACCCCTCCACTTT	CASADRRLNSPLHF
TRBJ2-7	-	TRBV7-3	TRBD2	TGTGCCAGCAGCTGGACCGGGACTAGCGGGACCGAGCAGTACTTC	CASSWTGTSGTEQYF
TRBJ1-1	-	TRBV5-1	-	TGCGCCAGCAGCCCGCCCGAGACAGGCACTGAAGCTTTCTTT	CASSPPETGTEAFF
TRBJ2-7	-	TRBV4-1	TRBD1	TGCGCCAGCAGCCAAGTGGGACAGCTATCCAGTTACGAGCAGTACTTC	CASSQVGQLSSYEQYF
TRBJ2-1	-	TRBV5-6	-	TGTGCCAGCAGCTTGGGAGGCGGGATGTCAAATGAGCAGTTCTTC	CASSLGGGMSNEQFF
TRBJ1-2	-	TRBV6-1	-	TGTGCCAGCAGTGAAAGTGCGGGAGCTGCTAGTACCAACACGAACTATGGCTACACCTTC	CASSESAGAASTNTNYGYTF
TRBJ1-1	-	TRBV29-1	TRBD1	TGCAGCGGCCGACAGGGTGTGGGCACTGAAGCTTTCTTT	CSGRQGVGTEAFF
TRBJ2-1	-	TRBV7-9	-	TGTGCCAGCAGCTCGAGGGAGAGGGTTTACAATGAGCAGTTCTTC	CASSSRERVYNEQFF
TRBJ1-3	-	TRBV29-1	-	TGCAGCGTTCAAAACAGGGTTGTGGACACCATATATTTT	CSVQNRVVDTIYF
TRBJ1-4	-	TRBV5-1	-	TGCGCCAGCAGCTTGGCCGGGGTGTTAGGTGAAAAACTGTTTTTT	CASSLAGVLGEKLFF
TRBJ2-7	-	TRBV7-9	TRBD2	TGTGCCAGCAGACGTACTAGCGGTCCTTCCTACGAGCAGTACTTC	CASRRTSGPSYEQYF
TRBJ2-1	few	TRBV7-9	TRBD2	TGTGCCAGCAGCTTAGGGGGGGCTAGCGGGAGCCCCGAGCAGTTCTTC	CASSLGGASGSPEQFF
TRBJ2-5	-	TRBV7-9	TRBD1	TGTGCCAGCAGCTTTGTGCAGGGGGTTCAAGAGACCCAGTACTTC	CASSFVQGVQETQYF
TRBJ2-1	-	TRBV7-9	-	TGTGCCAGCAATTCAGACTGGATCATAGACAGTGAGCAGTTCTTC	CASNSDWIIDSEQFF
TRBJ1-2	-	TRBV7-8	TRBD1	TGTGCCAGCAGCTTTGGGACAGGCTTATCCTATGGCTACACCTTC	CASSFGTGLSYGYTF
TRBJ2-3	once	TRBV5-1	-	TGCGCCAGCAGCTTGGGCCCAGGGGCAGATACGCAGTATTTT	CASSLGPGADTQYF
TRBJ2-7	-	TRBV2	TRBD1	TGTGCCAGCAGTGATGTGATGACAGGGACCCTCTCCTACGAGCAGTACTTC	CASSDVMTGTLSYEQYF
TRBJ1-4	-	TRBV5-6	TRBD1	TGTGCCAGCAGCTTCGAAGGACAGGGGACAACTAATGAAAAACTGTTTTTT	CASSFEGQGTTNEKLFF
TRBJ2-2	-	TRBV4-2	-	TGTGCCAGCAGCCAAGTGCTTTTGGGTTATGCGGCCGGGGAGCTGTTTTTT	CASSQVLLGYAAGELFF
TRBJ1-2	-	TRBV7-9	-	TGTGCCAGCAGCTTAGTCGCAGCTCCGAGGGATGGCTACACCTTC	CASSLVAAPRDGYTF
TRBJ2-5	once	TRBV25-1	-	TGTGCCAGCAGTCCGACTAACCAAGAGACCCAGTACTTC	CASSPTNQETQYF
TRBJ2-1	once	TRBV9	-	TGTGCCAGCAGCGCTCGTAGTCACAATGAGCAGTTCTTC	CASSARSHNEQFF
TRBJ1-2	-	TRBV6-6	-	TGTGCCAGCAGTTACGGGGACATAACTAGAGGCTACACCTTC	CASSYGDITRGYTF
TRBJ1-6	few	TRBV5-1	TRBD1	TGCGCCAGCAATACAGGGACAGCGGGTTCACCCCTCCACTTT	CASNTGTAGSPLHF
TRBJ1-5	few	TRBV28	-	TGTGCCAGCTCAAGCCCGGAGCCCCAGCATTTT	CASSSPEPQHF
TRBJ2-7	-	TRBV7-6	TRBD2	TGTGCCAGCGCGGGGGGGACCTACGAGCAGTACTTC	CASAGGTYEQYF
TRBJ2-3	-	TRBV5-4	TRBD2	TGTGCCAGCAGCACCCGACTAGCGGGTCGAACAGATACGCAGTATTTT	CASSTRLAGRTDTQYF
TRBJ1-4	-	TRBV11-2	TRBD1	TGTGCCAGCAGCATACGACAGGGATTGTTCGAAAAACTGTTTTTT	CASSIRQGLFEKLFF
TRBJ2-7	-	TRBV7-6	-	TGTGCCAGCAGCTTTGGGGGCGAGCAGTACTTC	CASSFGGEQYF
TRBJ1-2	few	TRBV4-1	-	TGCGCCAGCAGCCAAGAAGGCACTGAGGTGTACTATGGCTACACCTTC	CASSQEGTEVYYGYTF
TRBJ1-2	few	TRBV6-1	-	TGTGCCAGCAGTCCTGACAAGAACTATGGCTACACCTTC	CASSPDKNYGYTF
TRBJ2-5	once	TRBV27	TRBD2	TGTGCCAGCAGTTTAAAGCGGGATGGCGAGACCCAGTACTTC	CASSLKRDGETQYF
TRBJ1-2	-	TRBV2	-	TGTGCCAGCAGTACGGGTAACTATGGCTACACCTTC	CASSTGNYGYTF
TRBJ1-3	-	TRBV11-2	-	TGTGCCAGCAGCTTCAGACAAGGAAACACCATATATTTT	CASSFRQGNTIYF
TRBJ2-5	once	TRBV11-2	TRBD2	TGTGCCAGCAGCCTCCCCCAAGGGACTACGCAAGAGACCCAGTACTTC	CASSLPQGTTQETQYF